In its sample, the clone carrying this T cell receptor (beta chain) was seen many times. Germline assignment: CDR1 SGHRS and CDR2 YFSETQ. The ends were cut back, 6 bases at V and 6 bases at J, with 22 bases in the middle. CDR3 size: 15 residues. The data were obtained in a study of T cell repertoires in cytomegalovirus infection. Overall study context: Signatures in public TCR beta sequences pointed to both CMV infection and matching HLA type.

TCRdb fed the reads into MiXCR, producing one record per CDR3 protein. The sample yields 480,000 or so distinct CDR3 sequences, over 9% seen once. Sequenced input: PBMCs. The source of this sequence is a human donor in good health (CMV status not recorded). Some clones in this sample may be carry-over from other donors' samples. The chain is built from TRBV5-1 and TRBJ2-7; D is tentatively TRBD1 or TRBD2 (5 bases each). CDR3 nucleotide sequence: TGCGCCAGCACTGATCACTCCTCAGGGAGCCGCGAGCAGTACTTC. Residues: CASTDHSSGSREQYF.